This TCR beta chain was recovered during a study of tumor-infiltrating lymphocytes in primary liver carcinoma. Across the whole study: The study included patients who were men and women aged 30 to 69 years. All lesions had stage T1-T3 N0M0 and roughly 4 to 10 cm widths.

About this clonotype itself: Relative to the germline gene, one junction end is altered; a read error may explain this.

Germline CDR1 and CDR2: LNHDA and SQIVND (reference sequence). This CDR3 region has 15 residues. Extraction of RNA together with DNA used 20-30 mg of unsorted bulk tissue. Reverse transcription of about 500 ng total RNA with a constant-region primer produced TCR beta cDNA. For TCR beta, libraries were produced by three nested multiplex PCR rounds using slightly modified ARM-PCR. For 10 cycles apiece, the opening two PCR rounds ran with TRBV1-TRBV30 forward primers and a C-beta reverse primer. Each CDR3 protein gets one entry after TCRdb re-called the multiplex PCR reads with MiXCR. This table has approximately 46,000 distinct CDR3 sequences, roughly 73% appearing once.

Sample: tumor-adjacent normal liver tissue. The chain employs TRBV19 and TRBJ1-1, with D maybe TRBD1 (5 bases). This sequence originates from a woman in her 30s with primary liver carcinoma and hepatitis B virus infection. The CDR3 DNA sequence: TGTGCCAGTAGTAGAGGAGGGGCTTTGAACACTGAAGCTGTCTTT. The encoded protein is CASSRGGALNTEAVF.